The 30 T cell receptor beta chains presented below share a single source sample, sequenced in a study of blood T cells in healthy people across ages. Using a J-beta primer mix together with a sample-barcoded 5' primer, a second PCR was run for 7 to 11 cycles. TCRdb re-called the 5' RACE reads through MiXCR, storing one row per CDR3 protein. The table has roughly 1.4 million distinct CDR3 sequences, around 55% seen once. Sequencing used blood. Every receptor here comes from a man aged 18-30 years in good health.

This clonotype was observed a few times. This chain links TRBV3-1 with TRBJ2-3; D gene unclear. Germline V CDR1 and CDR2: LGHDT, YNNKEL (reference sequence). The V gene lost 2 bases and the J gene lost 6 bases, with 6 bases spanning the gap. The CDR3 contains 12 residues. The CDR3 loop reads CASSQLRDTQYF. The CDR3 coding sequence is TGTGCCAGCAGCCAATTGAGGGATACGCAGTATTTT.

The CDR3 sequence is CASSLGTGKDYGYTF. The CDR3 DNA is TGTGCCAGCAGCTTAGGAACAGGGAAGGACTATGGCTACACCTTC. The chain employs TRBV7-2 and TRBJ1-2; D is possibly TRBD1 (6 bases). This CDR3 is 15 amino acids long. V was clipped by 1 base and J by 3 bases, with 12 bases between them. Germline lookup yields CDR1 SGHTA and CDR2 FQGNSA.

The chain is built from TRBV29-1 and TRBJ2-2; no clear D gene. Germline assignment: CDR1 SQVTM and CDR2 ANQGSEA. Trimming removed 3 bases at V and 5 bases at J, with 7 bases between. This CDR3 spans 12 amino acids. The CDR3 reads CSVDYGTGELFF. The DNA of the CDR3 is TGCAGCGTTGACTATGGAACCGGGGAGCTGTTTTTT.

V and J are TRBV10-2 and TRBJ2-1; D ambiguous. In germline, CDR1 is WSHSY, CDR2 SAAADI. V was trimmed by 7 bases and J by 6 bases, leaving 10 bases between them. The CDR3 is 12 residues long. The CDR3 region is CASTGGANEQFF. CDR3 nucleotide sequence: TGCGCCAGCACCGGCGGAGCCAATGAGCAGTTCTTC.

The sample holds many counts of this clonotype. V is TRBV5-1 and J is TRBJ2-3; maybe TRBD1 (6 bases). The V end was cut by 4 bases, the J end by 0 bases, with 15 bases between. CDR3 size: 16 residues. Germline V gene data show CDR1 as SGHRS and CDR2 as YFSETQ. The CDR3 sequence is CASSQLGTYSTDTQYF. The CDR3 region has the DNA TGCGCCAGCAGCCAACTCGGGACATATAGCACAGATACGCAGTATTTT.

This clonotype was observed a few times. The chain carries TRBV9 and TRBJ2-5, with TRBD1 matching over 7 bases. Per germline, CDR1 SGDLS and CDR2 YYNGEE. After removal of 0 bases from V and 5 bases from J, the junction contained 4 bases not matched to a gene. The CDR3 is 14 residues long. CDR3 sequence: CASSVGTGDETQYF. The CDR3 nucleotides read TGTGCCAGCAGCGTAGGAACAGGGGACGAGACCCAGTACTTC.

This chain's CDR3 is CASSPGRSPYEQYF. CDR3 sequence (DNA): TGTGCCAGCAGTCCGGGGAGGAGTCCCTACGAGCAGTACTTC. The V call is TRBV27, the J call TRBJ2-7; the D gene is possibly TRBD2 (6 bases). Trimming shortened V by 5 bases and J by 2 bases, and 13 bases separated the two germline ends. This CDR3 is built from 14 residues. Germline loops: CDR1 MNHEY, CDR2 SMNVEV (reference sequence).

The chain joins TRBV15 to TRBJ2-1, with 8 bases that match TRBD2. Trimming cost V 2 bases and J 3 bases; bases outside gene matches: 0. The CDR3 loop spans 14 amino acids. Germline lookup yields CDR1 LNHNV and CDR2 YYDKDF (reference sequence). DNA for the CDR3: TGTGCCACCAGCAGACTAGCGGGCTACAATGAGCAGTTCTTC. Translating it yields CATSRLAGYNEQFF.

This clonotype appeared a few times. The J gene is TRBJ2-3, the V gene TRBV7-2; D could derive from TRBD1 or TRBD2 (7 bases each). Germline V gene sequence: CDR1 SGHTA, CDR2 FQGNSA. This CDR3 region has 18 residues. V lost 2 bases and J 3 bases, leaving 21 bases between the germline ends. This CDR3 reads CASSLRQGGIRRTDTQYF. The CDR3 DNA sequence: TGTGCCAGCAGCTTAAGGCAGGGGGGGATCAGGAGGACAGATACGCAGTATTTT.

This chain connects TRBV11-2 to TRBJ1-1; D remains unclear. CDR1 and CDR2 (germline): SGHAT, FQNNGV. V lost 0 bases to trimming and J lost 10 bases, with 12 bases between them. The CDR3 runs 13 residues. This CDR3 is CASSLDTPPGAFF. CDR3 nucleotides: TGTGCCAGCAGCTTAGATACGCCTCCGGGAGCTTTCTTT.

V is TRBV3-1 and J is TRBJ2-3, with D perhaps given as TRBD1 or TRBD2 (6 bases each). Deletions cut 7 bases from V and 6 bases from J, with 17 bases between. Germline-derived CDR1 and CDR2 are LGHDT and YNNKEL (reference sequence). This CDR3 region has 14 residues. Here the CDR3 reads CASNRGTSGDTQYF. The CDR3 DNA reads TGTGCCAGCAATAGGGGGACTTCAGGGGATACGCAGTATTTT.

J is TRBJ2-1 and V is TRBV11-2, with D perhaps matching TRBD2 (6 bases). This CDR3 is built from 17 residues. The ends were cut back, 5 bases at V and 2 bases at J, with 19 bases in the middle. Germline-derived CDR1 and CDR2 are SGHAT and FQNNGV. Here the CDR3 DNA reads TGTGCCAGCAGCCGCGGGACCGACTCCAAAGCCTACAATGAGCAGTTCTTC. As protein: CASSRGTDSKAYNEQFF.

The table lists this clonotype with a count of one. This chain connects TRBV21-1 to TRBJ1-5; TRBD1 is the table's D call, not checked against the DNA. TRBV21-1 is a known pseudogene. The CDR3 length is 16 residues. The CDR3 is CASSKVTYRVSQPQHF. The CDR3 DNA is TGTGCCAGCAGCAAAGTGACCTACAGGGTCAGTCAGCCCCAGCATTTT.

Details on this clonotype: The junction departs from germline at one end; a sequencing error may be responsible. The CDR3 sequence: CASSLALSYGYTF. The CDR3 DNA reads as TGCGCCAGCAGCTTAGCCCTTTCCTATGGCTACACCTTC. This chain joins TRBV7-2 and TRBJ1-2, with D unresolved. The CDR3 is 13 amino acids. Germline CDR1 reads SGHTA; CDR2 reads FQGNSA.

This clonotype was counted a few times. The chain employs TRBV7-9 and TRBJ1-1; possibly TRBD1 for D (5 bases). CDR1 is SEHNR and CDR2 is FQNEAQ in the germline V gene (reference sequence). Trimming took off 1 base at V and 4 bases at J, with 13 bases between the two ends. The CDR3 spans 15 residues. CDR3 sequence: CASSLDRGTGTEAFF. CDR3 DNA sequence: TGTGCCAGCAGCTTAGACCGGGGGACGGGCACTGAAGCTTTCTTT.

Note on this clonotype: A read error may produce the germline difference seen at one junction end. V and J are TRBV6-5 and TRBJ1-1; 7 bases are shared with TRBD1. This CDR3 comprises 17 residues. From germline, CDR1 is MNHEY and CDR2 SVGAGI. CDR3 in DNA: TGTGCCAGCAGTCACTCCCCACAGGGGTCAATGAACACTGAAGCTTTCTTT. Translation gives CASSHSPQGSMNTEAFF.

The chain has TRBV13 and TRBJ2-5; D call uncertain. The end of the DNA aligns better with TRBJ2-7, so the J call may be wrong. Germline CDR1 PRHDT, CDR2 FYEKMQ (reference sequence). The length of the CDR3 is 15 residues. The chain's CDR3 is CASSLGFKKANEQYF. The CDR3 DNA follows: TGTGCCAGCAGCTTAGGCTTTAAAAAAGCCAACGAGCAGTACTTC.

V and J are TRBV7-2 and TRBJ2-3, with 9 nucleotides matching TRBD2. This CDR3 spans 15 amino acids. J was trimmed by 6 bases and V by 1 base; bases with no gene match: 5. Germline V gene lookup returns CDR1 SGHTA and CDR2 FQGNSA. This CDR3 reads CASSLGSGSLDTQYF. The CDR3 region has the DNA TGTGCCAGCAGCTTAGGTAGCGGGAGTTTGGATACGCAGTATTTT. The full variable domain, its missing parts supplied by reference TRBV7-2 and TRBJ2-3, is GAGVSQSPSNKVTEKGKDVELRCDPISGHTALYWYRQSLGQGLEFLIYFQGNSAPDKSGLPSDRFSAERTGGSVSTLTIQRTQQEDSAVYLCASSLGSGSLDTQYFGPGTRLTVL.

The chain links TRBV11-2 to TRBJ1-1, with TRBD1 as a possible D gene (5 bases). The ends were cut back, 4 bases at V and 10 bases at J, with 22 bases in the middle. This CDR3 has 15 residues. Looked up from germline, CDR1 is SGHAT and CDR2 is FQNNGV. The CDR3 sequence: CASSSLARVYSGAFF. The CDR3 DNA follows: TGTGCCAGCAGCTCCCTTGCCAGGGTTTACTCGGGAGCTTTCTTT. Looking up the rest from reference TRBV11-2 and TRBJ1-1 gives the full variable domain: EAGVAQSPRYKIIEKRQSVAFWCNPISGHATLYWYQQILGQGPKLLIQFQNNGVVDDSQLPKDRFSAERLKGVDSTLKIQPAKLEDSAVYLCASSSLARVYSGAFFGQGTRLTVV.

This sequence joins TRBV27 and TRBJ1-4; TRBD1 matches at 9 bases. Per the germline V gene, CDR1 is MNHEY and CDR2 is SMNVEV (reference sequence). V gave up 7 bases and J gave up 6 bases; unmatched junction bases: 15. This CDR3 is 17 amino acids long. CDR3: CASTTYRGQGTDEKLFF. CDR3 DNA: TGTGCCAGCACCACATACCGAGGACAGGGGACGGATGAAAAACTGTTTTTT.

V and J are TRBV20-1 and TRBJ1-5, with no clear D. The V end lost 0 bases, the J end lost 4 bases, and 4 bases lay between the germline ends. Germline V gives CDR1 DFQATT, CDR2 SNEGSKA (reference sequence). There are 12 residues in the CDR3. CDR3 sequence: CSARETNQPQHF. The CDR3 nucleotides are TGCAGTGCTAGAGAAACAAATCAGCCCCAGCATTTT.

This chain joins TRBV7-9 and TRBJ2-1, with TRBD2 matching 9 bases. With 1 base clipped from V and 5 bases from J, the junction kept 6 bases outside the gene matches. The CDR3 is 16 residues long. Germline CDR1 is SEHNR and CDR2 is FQNEAQ (reference sequence). Here the CDR3 reads CASSLVGREGNNEQFF. The CDR3 DNA reads TGTGCCAGCAGCTTAGTAGGGCGGGAGGGGAACAATGAGCAGTTCTTC. The variable domain in full, with the rest retrieved from reference TRBV7-9 and TRBJ2-1, is DTGVSQNPRHKITKRGQNVTFRCDPISEHNRLYWYRQTLGQGPEFLTYFQNEAQLEKSRLLSDRFSAERPKGSFSTLEIQRTEQGDSAMYLCASSLVGREGNNEQFFGPGTRLTVL.

The chain recombines TRBV27 with TRBJ2-7; 8 bases are shared with TRBD1. CDR1 and CDR2 from the germline V gene are MNHEY and SMNVEV (reference sequence). This CDR3 is 13 amino acids long. V trimming: 8 bases; J trimming: 2 bases; junction bases outside the gene matches: 5. CDR3 region: CASGQGSTYEQYF. The CDR3 nucleotides are TGTGCCAGCGGACAGGGTAGCACCTACGAGCAGTACTTC.

The sample holds a few counts of this clonotype. V is TRBV4-1 and J is TRBJ1-4; the D gene is possibly TRBD1 (5 bases). CDR1 and CDR2 (germline): MGHRA, YSYEKL. The V and J ends lost 1 base and 7 bases respectively, with 7 bases between them. The CDR3 runs 13 residues. The CDR3 sequence is CASSQAGAEKLFF. The CDR3 region has the DNA TGCGCCAGCAGCCAAGCTGGGGCTGAAAAACTGTTTTTT.

V and J are TRBV25-1 and TRBJ2-7, with D maybe TRBD1 (5 bases). The V and J ends lost 3 bases and 2 bases respectively, with 11 bases between them. The CDR3 contains 14 residues. Germline assignment: CDR1 MGHDK and CDR2 SYGVNS. CDR3 loop: CASSDWGQTYEQYF. In DNA form, the CDR3 reads TGTGCCAGCAGTGATTGGGGCCAGACCTACGAGCAGTACTTC.

The chain employs TRBV20-1 and TRBJ2-7; D might be TRBD1 (6 bases). The germline V and J ends were trimmed by 6 bases and 0 bases, with 15 bases remaining between them. The CDR3 consists of 14 residues. The V gene's germline CDR1 is DFQATT and CDR2 SNEGSKA (reference sequence). The CDR3 sequence is CSARRQAGSYEQYF. Here the CDR3 DNA reads TGCAGTGCCCGGCGACAGGCAGGCTCCTACGAGCAGTACTTC.

This clonotype was observed a few times. V is TRBV27 and J is TRBJ2-1; 7 positions match TRBD1. This CDR3 comprises 14 residues. CDR1 and CDR2 from the germline V gene are MNHEY and SMNVEV (reference sequence). J was trimmed by 0 bases and V by 8 bases; bases with no gene match: 4. This CDR3 reads CASGRGSSYNEQFF. The CDR3 DNA sequence: TGTGCCAGCGGCAGGGGGAGCTCCTACAATGAGCAGTTCTTC.

The gene calls are TRBV4-3 and TRBJ2-3; D not resolved. Germline CDR1 and CDR2: LGHNA and YSLEER. The CDR3 is made up of 16 amino acids. V dropped 0 bases and J dropped 2 bases, with 12 bases sitting between them. The CDR3 sequence is CASSQDWADLTDTQYF. CDR3 nucleotides: TGCGCCAGCAGCCAAGATTGGGCGGACCTCACAGATACGCAGTATTTT.

The chain combines TRBV4-2 with TRBJ2-1; D may correspond to TRBD1 or TRBD2 (5 bases each). The CDR3 contains 17 residues. Trimming cost V 1 base and J 1 base, with 14 bases left between them. Germline assignment: CDR1 LGHNA and CDR2 YNFKEQ. As DNA, the CDR3 is TGTGCCAGCAGCCAAGTGGGGGACCTAAAGTCCTACAATGAGCAGTTCTTC. Translated, it gives CASSQVGDLKSYNEQFF.

The chain is built from TRBV29-1 and TRBJ1-1, with D perhaps TRBD1 (6 bases). Germline values: CDR1 SQVTM, CDR2 ANQGSEA. This CDR3 has 14 amino acids. With 5 bases removed from V and 1 base from J, the gap between germline ends came to 14 bases. The CDR3 reads CSVNQGMENTEAFF. The CDR3 bases are TGCAGCGTTAATCAGGGGATGGAGAACACTGAAGCTTTCTTT.